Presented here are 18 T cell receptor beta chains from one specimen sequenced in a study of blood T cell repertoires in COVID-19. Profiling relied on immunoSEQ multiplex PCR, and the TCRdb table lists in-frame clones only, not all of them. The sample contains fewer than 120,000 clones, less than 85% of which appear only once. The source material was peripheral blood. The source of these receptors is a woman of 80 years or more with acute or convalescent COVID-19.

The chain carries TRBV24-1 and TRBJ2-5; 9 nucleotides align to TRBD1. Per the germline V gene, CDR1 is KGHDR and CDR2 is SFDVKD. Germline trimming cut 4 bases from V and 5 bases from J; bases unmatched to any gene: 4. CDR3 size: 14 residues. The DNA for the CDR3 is TGTGCCACCAGTGAAGGACAGGGGCCGGAGACCCAGTACTTC. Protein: CATSEGQGPETQYF.

In nucleotides, the CDR3 is TGTGCCAGCAGTTTAGACAGGGGGCTTAACTATGGCTACACCTTC. Amino acids: CASSLDRGLNYGYTF. The genes are TRBV28 and TRBJ1-2, with 10 bases matching TRBD1. The CDR3 has 15 residues. The ends lost 2 bases at V and 1 base at J; junction bases unmatched: 1. The germline CDR1 and CDR2 sequences are MDHEN and SYDVKM.

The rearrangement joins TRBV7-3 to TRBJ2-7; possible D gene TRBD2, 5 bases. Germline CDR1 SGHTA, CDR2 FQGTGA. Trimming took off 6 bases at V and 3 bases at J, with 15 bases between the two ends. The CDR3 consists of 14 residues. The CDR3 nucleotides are TGTGCCAGCAGGGACCCCCGAGGGAGCTACGAGCAGTACTTC. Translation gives CASRDPRGSYEQYF.

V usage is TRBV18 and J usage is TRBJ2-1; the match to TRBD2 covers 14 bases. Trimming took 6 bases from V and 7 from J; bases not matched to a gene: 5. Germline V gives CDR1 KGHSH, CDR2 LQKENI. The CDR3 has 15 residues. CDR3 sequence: CASSSGTSGGNEQFF. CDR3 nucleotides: TGTGCCAGCTCTTCCGGGACTAGCGGGGGTAATGAGCAGTTCTTC.

In nucleotides, the CDR3 is TGTGCCAGCAGCTTATTAGGGGTGAACACCGGGGAGCTGTTTTTT. Protein: CASSLLGVNTGELFF. V usage is TRBV7-7 and J usage is TRBJ2-2, with D possibly matching TRBD1 (5 bases). The V end was cut by 2 bases, the J end by 1 base, with 8 bases between. The germline gives CDR1 SSHAT, CDR2 FNYEAQ (reference sequence). This CDR3 has 15 amino acids.

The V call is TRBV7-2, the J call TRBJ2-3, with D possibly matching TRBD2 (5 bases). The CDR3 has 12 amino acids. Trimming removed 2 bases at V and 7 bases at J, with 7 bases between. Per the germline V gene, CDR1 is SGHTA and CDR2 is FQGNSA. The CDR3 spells CASSLSGYTQYF. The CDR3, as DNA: TGTGCCAGCAGCTTATCGGGGTATACGCAGTATTTT.

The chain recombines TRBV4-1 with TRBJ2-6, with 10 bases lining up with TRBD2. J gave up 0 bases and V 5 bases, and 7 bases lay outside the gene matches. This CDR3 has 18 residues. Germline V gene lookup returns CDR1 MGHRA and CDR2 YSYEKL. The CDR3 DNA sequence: TGCGCCAGCAGCGTGGGACTAGCGAGGCTCTCTGGGGCCAACGTCCTGACTTTC. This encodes CASSVGLARLSGANVLTF.

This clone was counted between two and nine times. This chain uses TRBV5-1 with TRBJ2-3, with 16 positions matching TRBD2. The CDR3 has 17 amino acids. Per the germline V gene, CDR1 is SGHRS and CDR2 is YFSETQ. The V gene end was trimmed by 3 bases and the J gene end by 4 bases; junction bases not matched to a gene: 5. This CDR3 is CASSSGTSGGAADTQYF. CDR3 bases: TGCGCCAGCAGCTCTGGGACTAGCGGGGGGGCAGCAGATACGCAGTATTTT. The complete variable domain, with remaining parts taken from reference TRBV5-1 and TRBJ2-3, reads KAGVTQTPRYLIKTRGQQVTLSCSPISGHRSVSWYQQTPGQGLQFLFEYFSETQRNKGNFPGRFSGRQFSNSRSEMNVSTLELGDSALYLCASSSGTSGGAADTQYFGPGTRLTVL.

CDR3 nucleotides: TGTGCCAGCAGCGGGGGACTAGCGGGAGTCGATACGCAGTATTTT. Its translation is CASSGGLAGVDTQYF. The chain has TRBV9 and TRBJ2-3, with 14 bases fitting TRBD2. The CDR3 consists of 15 residues. Per the germline V gene, CDR1 is SGDLS and CDR2 is YYNGEE. Losses at the gene ends were 3 bases for V and 6 bases for J; bases not matched to a gene: 3. Full variable domain (outside the CDR3, taken from reference TRBV9 and TRBJ2-3): DSGVTQTPKHLITATGQRVTLRCSPRSGDLSVYWYQQSLDQGLQFLIQYYNGEERAKGNILERFSAQQFPDLHSELNLSSLELGDSALYFCASSGGLAGVDTQYFGPGTRLTVL.

DNA for the CDR3: TGTGCCAGTCGTACAGGGGCCGTCCTCTCATCTGGGGCCAACGTCCTGACTTTC. It codes for CASRTGAVLSSGANVLTF. The chain carries TRBV28 and TRBJ2-6; 7 bases line up with TRBD1. The V and J ends lost 9 bases and 1 base, in that order; junction bases with no gene match: 15. The CDR3 has 18 amino acids. The germline gives CDR1 MDHEN, CDR2 SYDVKM.

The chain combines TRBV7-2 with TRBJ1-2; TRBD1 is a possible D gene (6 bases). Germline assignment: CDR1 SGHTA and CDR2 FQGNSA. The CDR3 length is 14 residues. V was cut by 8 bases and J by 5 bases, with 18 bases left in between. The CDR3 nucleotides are TGTGCCAGCGCACCCGCGGGGGCGCCGTATGGCTACACCTTC. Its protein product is CASAPAGAPYGYTF.

CDR3 sequence: CASSPGALTSGNTIYF. For the CDR3, the DNA is TGTGCCAGCTCACCAGGGGCGCTAACCTCTGGAAACACCATATATTTT. The rearrangement uses TRBV18 and TRBJ1-3, with TRBD1 as a possible D gene (5 bases). The CDR3 has 16 amino acids. V was cut by 2 bases and J by 0 bases, with 11 bases left in between. Germline values: CDR1 KGHSH, CDR2 LQKENI.

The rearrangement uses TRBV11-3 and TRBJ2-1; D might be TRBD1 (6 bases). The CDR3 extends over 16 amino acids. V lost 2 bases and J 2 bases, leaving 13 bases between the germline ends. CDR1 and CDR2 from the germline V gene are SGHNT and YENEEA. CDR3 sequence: CASSLREQGPYNEQFF. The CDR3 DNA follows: TGTGCCAGCAGCTTACGGGAACAGGGTCCCTACAATGAGCAGTTCTTC.

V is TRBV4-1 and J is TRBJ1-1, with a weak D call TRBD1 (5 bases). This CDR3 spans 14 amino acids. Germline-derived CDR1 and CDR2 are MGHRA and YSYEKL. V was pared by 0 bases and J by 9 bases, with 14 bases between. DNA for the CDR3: TGCGCCAGCAGCCAAGAACGCAGGGAACGAAAAGCTTTCTTT. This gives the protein CASSQERRERKAFF.

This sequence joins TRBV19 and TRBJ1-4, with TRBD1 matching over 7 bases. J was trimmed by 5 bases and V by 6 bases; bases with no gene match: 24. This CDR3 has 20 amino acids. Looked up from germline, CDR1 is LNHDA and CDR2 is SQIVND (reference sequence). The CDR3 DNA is TGTGCCAGTAGATCCCGACAGGGTTGGGACAGCTCCAGGGGAAATGAAAAACTGTTTTTT. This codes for CASRSRQGWDSSRGNEKLFF.

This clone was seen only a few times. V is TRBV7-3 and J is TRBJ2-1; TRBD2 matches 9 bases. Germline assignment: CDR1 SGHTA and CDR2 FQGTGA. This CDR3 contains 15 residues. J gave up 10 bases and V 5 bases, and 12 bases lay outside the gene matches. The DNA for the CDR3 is TGTGCCAGCAGCGAAAGCGGGGGGACCTCCGGGGAGCAGTTCTTC. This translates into CASSESGGTSGEQFF.

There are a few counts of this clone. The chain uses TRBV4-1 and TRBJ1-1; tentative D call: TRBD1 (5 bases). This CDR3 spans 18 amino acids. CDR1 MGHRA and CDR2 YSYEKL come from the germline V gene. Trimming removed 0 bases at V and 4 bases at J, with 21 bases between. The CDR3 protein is CASSQDQTGEGLSTEAFF. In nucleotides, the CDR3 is TGCGCCAGCAGCCAAGATCAAACCGGGGAGGGGCTGAGCACTGAAGCTTTCTTT.

The CDR3 DNA is TGTGCCAGCAGTTACTCGACAGGGTACACTGAAGCTTTCTTT. This gives the protein CASSYSTGYTEAFF. The J gene is TRBJ1-1, the V gene TRBV6-5; the match to TRBD1 covers 7 bases. J lost 3 bases, V lost 0 bases, and 1 base had no gene match. This CDR3 spans 14 amino acids. Per the germline V gene, CDR1 is MNHEY and CDR2 is SVGAGI.